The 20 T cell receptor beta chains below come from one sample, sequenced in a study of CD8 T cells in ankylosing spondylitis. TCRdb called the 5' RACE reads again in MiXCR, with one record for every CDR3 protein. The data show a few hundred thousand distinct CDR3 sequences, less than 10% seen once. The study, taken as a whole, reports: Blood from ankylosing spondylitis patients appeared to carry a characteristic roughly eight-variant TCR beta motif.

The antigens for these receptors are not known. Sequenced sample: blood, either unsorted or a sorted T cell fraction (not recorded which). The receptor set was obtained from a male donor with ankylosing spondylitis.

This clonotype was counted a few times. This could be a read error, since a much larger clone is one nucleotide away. The chain's CDR3 is CASSLRWRPGPGPSETQYF. In nucleotides, the CDR3 is TGTGCCAGCAGCTTAAGGTGGAGGCCCGGTCCAGGGCCCTCGGAGACCCAGTACTTC. The chain has TRBV11-1 and TRBJ2-5; either TRBD1 or TRBD2 may supply D (5 bases each). The CDR3 runs 19 residues. V lost 2 bases to trimming and J lost 5 bases, with 27 bases between them. In germline, CDR1 is SGHAT, CDR2 FQDESV (reference sequence).

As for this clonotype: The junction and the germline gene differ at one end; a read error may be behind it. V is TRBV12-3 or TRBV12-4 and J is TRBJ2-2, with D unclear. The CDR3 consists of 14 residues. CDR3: CANSLKGNTGELFF. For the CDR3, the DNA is TGTGCCAACAGTTTAAAGGGTAACACCGGGGAGCTGTTTTTT.

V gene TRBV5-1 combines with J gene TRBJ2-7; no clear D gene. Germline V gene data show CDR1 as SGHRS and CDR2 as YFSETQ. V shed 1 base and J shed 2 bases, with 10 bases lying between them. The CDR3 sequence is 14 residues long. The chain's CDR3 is CASSLSASPYEQYF. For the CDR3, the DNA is TGCGCCAGCAGCTTGTCCGCGAGCCCCTACGAGCAGTACTTC.

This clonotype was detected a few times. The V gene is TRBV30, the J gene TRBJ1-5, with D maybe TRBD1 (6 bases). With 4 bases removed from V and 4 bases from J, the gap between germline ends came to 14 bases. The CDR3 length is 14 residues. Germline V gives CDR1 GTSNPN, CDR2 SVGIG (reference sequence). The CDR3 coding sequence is TGTGCCTGGACCCCTCGGAGGGGGAATCAGCCCCAGCATTTT. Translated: CAWTPRRGNQPQHF.

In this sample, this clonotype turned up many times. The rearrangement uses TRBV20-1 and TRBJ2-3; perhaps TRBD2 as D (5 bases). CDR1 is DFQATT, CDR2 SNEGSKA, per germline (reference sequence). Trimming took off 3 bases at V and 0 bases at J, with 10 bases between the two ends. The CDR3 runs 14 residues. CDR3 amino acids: CSASVLASTDTQYF. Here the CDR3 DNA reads TGCAGTGCTAGTGTTCTAGCTAGCACAGATACGCAGTATTTT.

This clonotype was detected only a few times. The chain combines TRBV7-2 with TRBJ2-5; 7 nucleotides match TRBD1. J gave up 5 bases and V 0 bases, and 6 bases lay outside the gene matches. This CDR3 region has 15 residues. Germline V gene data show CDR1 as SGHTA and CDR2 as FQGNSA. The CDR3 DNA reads TGTGCCAGCAGCTTAGCCGGGGACAGTCAGGAGACCCAGTACTTC. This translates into CASSLAGDSQETQYF. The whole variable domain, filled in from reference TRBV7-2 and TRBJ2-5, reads GAGVSQSPSNKVTEKGKDVELRCDPISGHTALYWYRQSLGQGLEFLIYFQGNSAPDKSGLPSDRFSAERTGGSVSTLTIQRTQQEDSAVYLCASSLAGDSQETQYFGPGTRLLVL.

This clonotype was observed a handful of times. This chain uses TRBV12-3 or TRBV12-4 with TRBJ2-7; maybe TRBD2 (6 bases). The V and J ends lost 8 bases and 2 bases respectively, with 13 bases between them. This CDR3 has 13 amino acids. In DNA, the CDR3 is TGTGCCAGCGGTCGGGAGATCACCTACGAGCAGTACTTC. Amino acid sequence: CASGREITYEQYF.

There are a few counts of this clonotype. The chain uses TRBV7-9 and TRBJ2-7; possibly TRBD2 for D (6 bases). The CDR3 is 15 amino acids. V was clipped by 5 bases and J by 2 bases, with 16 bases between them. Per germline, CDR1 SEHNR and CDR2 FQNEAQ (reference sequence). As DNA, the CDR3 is TGTGCCAGCAGCACAGACTGGGGGGTACCCTACGAGCAGTACTTC. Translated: CASSTDWGVPYEQYF.

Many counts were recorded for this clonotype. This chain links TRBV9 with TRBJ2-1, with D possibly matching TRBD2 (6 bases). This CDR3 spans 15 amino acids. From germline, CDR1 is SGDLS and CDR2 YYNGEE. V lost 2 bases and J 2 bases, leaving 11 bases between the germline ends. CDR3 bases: TGTGCCAGCAGCGTCCGGGAGCGCGCCTACAATGAGCAGTTCTTC. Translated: CASSVRERAYNEQFF.

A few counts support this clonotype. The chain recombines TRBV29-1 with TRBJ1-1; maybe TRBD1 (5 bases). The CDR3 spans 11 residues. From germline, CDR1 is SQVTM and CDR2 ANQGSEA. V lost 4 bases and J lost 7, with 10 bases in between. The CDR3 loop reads CSVVRAIEAFF. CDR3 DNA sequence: TGCAGCGTTGTCAGGGCTATTGAAGCTTTCTTT. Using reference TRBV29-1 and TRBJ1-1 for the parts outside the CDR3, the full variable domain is SAVISQKPSRDICQRGTSLTIQCQVDSQVTMMFWYRQQPGQSLTLIATANQGSEATYESGFVIDKFPISRPNLTFSTLTVSNMSPEDSSIYLCSVVRAIEAFFGQGTRLTVV.

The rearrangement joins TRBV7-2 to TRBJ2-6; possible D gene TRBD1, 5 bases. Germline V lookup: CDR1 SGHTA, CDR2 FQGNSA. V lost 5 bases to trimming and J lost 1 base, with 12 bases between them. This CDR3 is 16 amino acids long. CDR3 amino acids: CASSTSRASGANVLTF. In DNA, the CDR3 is TGTGCCAGCAGCACAAGCAGGGCGTCTGGGGCCAACGTCCTGACTTTC.

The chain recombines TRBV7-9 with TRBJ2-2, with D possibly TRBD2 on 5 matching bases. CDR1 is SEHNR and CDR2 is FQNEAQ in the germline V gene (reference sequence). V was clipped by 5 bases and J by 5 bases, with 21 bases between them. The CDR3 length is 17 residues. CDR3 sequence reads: CASSPVARETRTGELFF. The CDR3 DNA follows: TGTGCCAGCAGCCCAGTAGCGAGGGAGACAAGGACCGGGGAGCTGTTTTTT.

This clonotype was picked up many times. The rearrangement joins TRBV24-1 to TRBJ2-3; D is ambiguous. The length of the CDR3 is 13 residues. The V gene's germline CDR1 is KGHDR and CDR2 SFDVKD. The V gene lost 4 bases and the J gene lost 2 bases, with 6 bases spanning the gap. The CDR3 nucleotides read TGTGCCACCAGTGACCCATTCACAGATACGCAGTATTTT. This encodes CATSDPFTDTQYF.

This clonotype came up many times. The CDR3 nucleotides are TGTGCCAGCTCACCAGGGGTACAAGAGACCCAGTACTTC. It codes for CASSPGVQETQYF. The chain carries TRBV18 and TRBJ2-5; D is undetermined. Trimming removed 2 bases from V and 2 bases from J, with 6 bases in between. CDR1 KGHSH and CDR2 LQKENI come from the germline V gene. The CDR3 consists of 13 residues.

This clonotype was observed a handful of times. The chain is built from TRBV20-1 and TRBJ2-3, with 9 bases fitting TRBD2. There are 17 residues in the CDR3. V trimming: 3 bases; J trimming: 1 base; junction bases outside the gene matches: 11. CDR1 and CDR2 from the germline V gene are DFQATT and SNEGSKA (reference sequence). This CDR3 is CSASIRREGLGTDTQYF. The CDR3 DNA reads TGCAGTGCTAGTATTCGGCGGGAGGGCCTAGGCACAGATACGCAGTATTTT.

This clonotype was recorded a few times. CDR3 sequence (DNA): TGCAGTGCGTGGACAGGGGGAGATTCACCCCTCCACTTT. Its translation is CSAWTGGDSPLHF. This rearrangement joins TRBV20-1 to TRBJ1-6; 10 bases are shared with TRBD1. The junction had 4 bases not matched to a gene; V was cut back by 6 bases and J by 8 bases. The V gene's germline CDR1 is DFQATT and CDR2 SNEGSKA (reference sequence). This CDR3 is built from 13 residues.

This CDR3 reads CASSFGRTPTEQYF. For the CDR3, the DNA is TGTGCCAGCAGCTTTGGTCGGACACCAACCGAGCAGTACTTC. The chain carries TRBV7-2 and TRBJ2-7; D is perhaps TRBD1 (5 bases). V lost 3 bases to trimming and J lost 6 bases, with 15 bases between them. Germline V gene sequence: CDR1 SGHTA, CDR2 FQGNSA. The CDR3 length is 14 residues.

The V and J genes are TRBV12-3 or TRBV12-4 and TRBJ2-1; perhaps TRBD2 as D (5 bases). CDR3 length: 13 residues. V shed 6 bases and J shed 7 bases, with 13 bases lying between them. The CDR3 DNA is TGTGCCAGCAGCCTAACTAGGTTTAATGAGCAGTTCTTC. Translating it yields CASSLTRFNEQFF.

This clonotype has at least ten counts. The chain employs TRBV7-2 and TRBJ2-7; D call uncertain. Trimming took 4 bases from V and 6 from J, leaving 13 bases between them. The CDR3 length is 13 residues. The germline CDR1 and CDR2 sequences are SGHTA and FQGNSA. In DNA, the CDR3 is TGTGCCAGCAGCTCGGCGAGTAGCCGCGAGCAGTACTTC. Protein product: CASSSASSREQYF.

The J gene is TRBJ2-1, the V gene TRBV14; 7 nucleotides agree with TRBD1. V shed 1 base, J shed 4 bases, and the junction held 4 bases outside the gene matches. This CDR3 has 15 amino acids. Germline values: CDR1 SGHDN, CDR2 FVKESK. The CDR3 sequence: CASSQGQGEYNEQFF. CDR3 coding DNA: TGTGCCAGCAGCCAAGGACAGGGAGAGTACAATGAGCAGTTCTTC.